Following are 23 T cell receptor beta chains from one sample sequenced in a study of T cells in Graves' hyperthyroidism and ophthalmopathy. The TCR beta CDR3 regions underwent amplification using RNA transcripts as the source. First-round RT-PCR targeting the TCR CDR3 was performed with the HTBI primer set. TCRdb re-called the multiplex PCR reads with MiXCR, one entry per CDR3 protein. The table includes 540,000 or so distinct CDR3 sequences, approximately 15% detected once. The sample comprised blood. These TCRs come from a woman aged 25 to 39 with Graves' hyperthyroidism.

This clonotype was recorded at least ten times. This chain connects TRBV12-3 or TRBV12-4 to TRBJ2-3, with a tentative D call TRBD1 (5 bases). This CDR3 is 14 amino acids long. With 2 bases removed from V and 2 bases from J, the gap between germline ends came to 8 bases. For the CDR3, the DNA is TGTGCCAGCAGTTTAAGACAGACCACAGATACGCAGTATTTT. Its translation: CASSLRQTTDTQYF.

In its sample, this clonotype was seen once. The CDR3 DNA is TGTGCCAGCAGTACCCGAGGCAGGGGGAAAGAGACCCAGTACTTC. Translation gives CASSTRGRGKETQYF. The chain combines TRBV28 with TRBJ2-5, with TRBD1 matching over 7 bases. V was pared by 5 bases and J by 3 bases, with 9 bases of the junction left unmatched. The CDR3 has 15 amino acids. The germline gives CDR1 MDHEN, CDR2 SYDVKM.

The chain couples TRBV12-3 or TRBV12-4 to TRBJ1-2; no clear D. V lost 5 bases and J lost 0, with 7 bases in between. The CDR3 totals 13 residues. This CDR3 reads CASSATPNYGYTF. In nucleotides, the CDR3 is TGTGCCAGCAGTGCCACACCTAACTATGGCTACACCTTC.

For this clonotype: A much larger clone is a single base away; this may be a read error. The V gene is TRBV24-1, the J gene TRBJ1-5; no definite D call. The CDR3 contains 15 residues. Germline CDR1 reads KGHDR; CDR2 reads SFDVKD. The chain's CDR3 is CATSDSTVLNRPQHF. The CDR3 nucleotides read TGTGCCACCAGTGACAGCACAGTGCTCAATCGGCCCCAGCATTTT.

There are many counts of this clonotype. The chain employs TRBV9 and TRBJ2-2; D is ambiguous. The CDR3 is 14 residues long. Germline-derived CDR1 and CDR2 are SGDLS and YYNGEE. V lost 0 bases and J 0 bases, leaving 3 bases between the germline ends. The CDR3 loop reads CASSVAANTGELFF. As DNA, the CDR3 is TGTGCCAGCAGCGTAGCCGCGAACACCGGGGAGCTGTTTTTT.

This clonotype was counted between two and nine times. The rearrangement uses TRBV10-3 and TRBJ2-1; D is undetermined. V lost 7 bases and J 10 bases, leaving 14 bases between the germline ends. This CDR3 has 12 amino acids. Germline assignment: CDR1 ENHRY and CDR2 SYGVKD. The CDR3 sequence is CAITEYPPEQFF. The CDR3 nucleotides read TGTGCCATCACCGAATACCCCCCAGAGCAGTTCTTC.

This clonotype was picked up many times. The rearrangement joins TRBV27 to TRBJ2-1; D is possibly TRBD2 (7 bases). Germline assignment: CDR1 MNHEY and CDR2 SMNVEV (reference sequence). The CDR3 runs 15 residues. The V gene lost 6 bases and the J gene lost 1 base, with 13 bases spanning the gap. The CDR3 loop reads CASRRGANSYNEQFF. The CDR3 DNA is TGTGCCAGCAGACGGGGGGCTAATTCCTACAATGAGCAGTTCTTC.

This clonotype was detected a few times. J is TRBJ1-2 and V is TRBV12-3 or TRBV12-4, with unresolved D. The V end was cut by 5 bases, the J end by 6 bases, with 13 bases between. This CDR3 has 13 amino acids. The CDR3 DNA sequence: TGTGCCAGCAGTGGGAACACGCACCATGGCTACACCTTC. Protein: CASSGNTHHGYTF.

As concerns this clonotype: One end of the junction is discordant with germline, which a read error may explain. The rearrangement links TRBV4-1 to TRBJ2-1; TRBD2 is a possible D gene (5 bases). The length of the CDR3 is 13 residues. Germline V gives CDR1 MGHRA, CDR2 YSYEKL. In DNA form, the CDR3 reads TGCGTCAGCAGCCAGTTACTAGTCGGTGAGCAGTTCTTC. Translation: CVSSQLLVGEQFF.

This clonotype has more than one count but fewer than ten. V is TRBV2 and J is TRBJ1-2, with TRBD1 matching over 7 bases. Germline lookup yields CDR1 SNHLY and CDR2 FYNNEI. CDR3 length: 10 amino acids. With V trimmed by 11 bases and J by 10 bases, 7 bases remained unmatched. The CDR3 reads CASQGRLYTF. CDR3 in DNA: TGTGCCTCACAGGGGCGCCTCTACACCTTC.

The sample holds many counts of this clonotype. The CDR3, as DNA: TGCGCCAGCAGCTGGGGACAGGGAGGTACCTACGAGCAGTACTTC. Translation gives CASSWGQGGTYEQYF. The J gene is TRBJ2-7, the V gene TRBV5-1; 9 bases match TRBD1. Per germline, CDR1 SGHRS and CDR2 YFSETQ. The CDR3 length is 15 residues. After removal of 3 bases from V and 2 bases from J, the junction contained 6 bases not matched to a gene.

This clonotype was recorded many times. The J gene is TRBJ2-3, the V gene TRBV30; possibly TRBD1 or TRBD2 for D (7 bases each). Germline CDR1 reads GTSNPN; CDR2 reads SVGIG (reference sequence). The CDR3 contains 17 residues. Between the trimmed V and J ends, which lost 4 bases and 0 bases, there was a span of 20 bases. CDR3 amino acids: CAWTTGRLAASTDTQYF. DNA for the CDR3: TGTGCCTGGACGACAGGGCGGCTAGCGGCTAGCACAGATACGCAGTATTTT.

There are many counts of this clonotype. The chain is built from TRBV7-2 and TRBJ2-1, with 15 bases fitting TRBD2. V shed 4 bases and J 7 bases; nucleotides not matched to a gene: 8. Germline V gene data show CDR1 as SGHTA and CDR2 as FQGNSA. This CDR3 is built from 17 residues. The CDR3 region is CASSSGRTSGRGNEQFF. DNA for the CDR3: TGTGCCAGCAGCTCCGGCAGGACTAGCGGGAGGGGGAATGAGCAGTTCTTC.

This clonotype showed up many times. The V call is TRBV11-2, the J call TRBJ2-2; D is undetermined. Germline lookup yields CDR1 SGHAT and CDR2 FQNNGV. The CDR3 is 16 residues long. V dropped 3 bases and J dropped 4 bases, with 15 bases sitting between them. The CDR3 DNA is TGTGCCAGCAGCTTGGCCGACATCAGGCTCACCGGGGAGCTGTTTTTT. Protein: CASSLADIRLTGELFF. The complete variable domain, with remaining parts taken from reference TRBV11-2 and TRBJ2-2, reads EAGVAQSPRYKIIEKRQSVAFWCNPISGHATLYWYQQILGQGPKLLIQFQNNGVVDDSQLPKDRFSAERLKGVDSTLKIQPAKLEDSAVYLCASSLADIRLTGELFFGEGSRLTVL.

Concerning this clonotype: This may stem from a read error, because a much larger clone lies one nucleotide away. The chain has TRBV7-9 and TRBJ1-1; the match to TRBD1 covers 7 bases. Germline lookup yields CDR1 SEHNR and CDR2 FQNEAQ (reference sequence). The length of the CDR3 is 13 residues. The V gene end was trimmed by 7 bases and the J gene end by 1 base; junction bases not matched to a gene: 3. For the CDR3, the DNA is TGTGCCAGCAACGGACAGGCGAACACTGAAGCTTTCTTT. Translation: CASNGQANTEAFF.

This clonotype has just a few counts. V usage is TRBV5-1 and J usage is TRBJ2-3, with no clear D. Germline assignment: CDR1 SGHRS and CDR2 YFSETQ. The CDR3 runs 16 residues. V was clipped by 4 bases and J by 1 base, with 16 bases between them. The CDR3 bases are TGCGCCAGCAGCGCTCCGACGGTGGCGGGCACAGATACGCAGTATTTT. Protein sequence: CASSAPTVAGTDTQYF.

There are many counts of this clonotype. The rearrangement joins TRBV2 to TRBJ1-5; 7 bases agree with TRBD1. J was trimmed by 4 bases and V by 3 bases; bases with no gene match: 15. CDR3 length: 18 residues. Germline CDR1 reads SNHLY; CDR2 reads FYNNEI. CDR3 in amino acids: CASSDTGTDPYMNQPQHF. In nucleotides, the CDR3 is TGTGCCAGCAGTGATACCGGGACAGACCCCTATATGAATCAGCCCCAGCATTTT. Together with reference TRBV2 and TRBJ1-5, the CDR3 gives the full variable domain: EPEVTQTPSHQVTQMGQEVILRCVPISNHLYFYWYRQILGQKVEFLVSFYNNEISEKSEIFDDQFSVERPDGSNFTLKIRSTKLEDSAMYFCASSDTGTDPYMNQPQHFGDGTRLSIL.

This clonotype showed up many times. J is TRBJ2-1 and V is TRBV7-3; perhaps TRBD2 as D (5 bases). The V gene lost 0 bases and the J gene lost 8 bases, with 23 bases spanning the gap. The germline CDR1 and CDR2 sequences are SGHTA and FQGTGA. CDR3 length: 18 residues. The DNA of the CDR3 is TGTGCCAGCAGCTTAACGTTAGCGCGGAAGGGCCGAAGGGATGAGCAGTTCTTC. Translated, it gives CASSLTLARKGRRDEQFF. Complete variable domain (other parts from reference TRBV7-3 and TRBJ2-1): GAGVSQTPSNKVTEKGKYVELRCDPISGHTALYWYRQSLGQGPEFLIYFQGTGAADDSGLPNDRFFAVRPEGSVSTLKIQRTERGDSAVYLCASSLTLARKGRRDEQFFGPGTRLTVL.

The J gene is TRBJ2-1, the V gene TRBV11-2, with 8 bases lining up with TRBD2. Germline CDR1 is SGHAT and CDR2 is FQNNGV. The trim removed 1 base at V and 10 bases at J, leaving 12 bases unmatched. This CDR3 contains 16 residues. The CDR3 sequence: CASSLGTAGGWYEQFF. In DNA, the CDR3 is TGTGCCAGCAGCTTAGGCACGGCGGGAGGATGGTACGAGCAGTTCTTC.

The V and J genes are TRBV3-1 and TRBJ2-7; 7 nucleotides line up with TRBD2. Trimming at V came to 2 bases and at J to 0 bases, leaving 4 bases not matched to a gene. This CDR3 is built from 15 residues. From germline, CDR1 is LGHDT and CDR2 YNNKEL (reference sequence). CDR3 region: CASSQSGAYSYEQYF. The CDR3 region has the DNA TGTGCCAGCAGCCAAAGCGGGGCCTACTCCTACGAGCAGTACTTC.

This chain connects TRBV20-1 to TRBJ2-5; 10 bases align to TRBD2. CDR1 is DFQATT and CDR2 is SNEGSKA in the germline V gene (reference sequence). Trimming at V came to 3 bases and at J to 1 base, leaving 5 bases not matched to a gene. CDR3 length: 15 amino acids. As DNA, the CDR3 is TGCAGTGCTAGGGCTAGCGGGAGACCCCAAGAGACCCAGTACTTC. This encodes CSARASGRPQETQYF.

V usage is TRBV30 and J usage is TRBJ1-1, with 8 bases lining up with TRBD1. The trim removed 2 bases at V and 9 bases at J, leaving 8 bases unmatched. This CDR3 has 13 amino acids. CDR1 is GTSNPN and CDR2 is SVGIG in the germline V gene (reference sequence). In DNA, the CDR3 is TGTGCCTGGAGTCGGACAGGGTTGGGCCAAGCTTTCTTT. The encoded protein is CAWSRTGLGQAFF.

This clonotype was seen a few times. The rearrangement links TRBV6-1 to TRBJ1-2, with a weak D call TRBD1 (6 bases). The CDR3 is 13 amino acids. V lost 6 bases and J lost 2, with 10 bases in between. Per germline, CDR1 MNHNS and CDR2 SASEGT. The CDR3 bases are TGTGCCAGCAGACGTACAGGGAACTATGGCTACACCTTC. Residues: CASRRTGNYGYTF.